Following are 12 T cell receptor beta chains from one sample sequenced in a study of patients and donors after allogeneic stem cell transplantation (dated by TCRdb to between 2020 and 2021). To prepare the library, RT-PCR was applied. Sequencing took place on a NextSeq 550. TCRdb reprocessed the public reads (quality trimming at Q25 with fastp, clone calling with MiXCR) and kept in-frame beta chains. Each record represents a unique CDR3 protein, reported with the most common genes and DNA among its rows. The sample table holds 200,000 to 250,000 distinct CDR3 sequences, of which 12% to 15% were seen once. Of the sample, 11% is held by the ten largest clones. Input material: blood, either unsorted or a sorted T cell fraction (not recorded which). These receptors all come from a human donor who was either an allogeneic HSCT recipient or a stem cell or donor lymphocyte infusion donor (not recorded which). It is not recorded whose cells these are; they may come from a transplant donor.

This clonotype was counted between two and nine times. J is TRBJ1-2 and V is TRBV19; the match to TRBD1 covers 7 bases. The CDR3 has 13 residues. V was clipped by 3 bases and J by 9 bases; unmatched bases: 7. Germline V lookup: CDR1 LNHDA, CDR2 SQIVND (reference sequence). CDR3 coding DNA: TGTGCCAGTAGTATTGCAGGGGGGCTTAGCTACACCTTC. This translates into CASSIAGGLSYTF.

This clonotype was recorded at least ten times. The genes are TRBV29-1 and TRBJ1-1, with 10 bases fitting TRBD1. Germline loops: CDR1 SQVTM, CDR2 ANQGSEA. V trimming: 7 bases; J trimming: 1 base; junction bases outside the gene matches: 9. The CDR3 totals 15 residues. The CDR3 here is CSGQGAERSNTEAFF. DNA of the CDR3: TGCAGCGGACAGGGGGCCGAGAGATCGAACACTGAAGCTTTCTTT.

Many counts were recorded for this clonotype. The J gene is TRBJ2-3, the V gene TRBV7-2; 11 nucleotides agree with TRBD2. J was trimmed by 2 bases and V by 5 bases; bases with no gene match: 3. Germline-derived CDR1 and CDR2 are SGHTA and FQGNSA. The CDR3 consists of 15 residues. CDR3 sequence reads: CASSRTSGHTDTQYF. CDR3 bases: TGTGCCAGCAGCCGGACTAGCGGGCACACAGATACGCAGTATTTT.

V usage is TRBV20-1 and J usage is TRBJ1-5, with a tentative D call TRBD1 (5 bases). CDR3 size: 14 residues. V was cut by 3 bases and J by 7 bases, with 16 bases left in between. Germline V lookup: CDR1 DFQATT, CDR2 SNEGSKA (reference sequence). CDR3 DNA sequence: TGCAGTGCTAGTTATAGGGGTGAAGGCCAGCCCCAGCATTTT. This sequence encodes CSASYRGEGQPQHF.

This clonotype appeared a few times. The rearrangement joins TRBV10-3 to TRBJ2-5, with D uncertain. The CDR3 sequence is 12 residues long. V was clipped by 3 bases and J by 3 bases, with 5 bases between them. Germline CDR1 is ENHRY and CDR2 is SYGVKD. DNA of the CDR3: TGTGCCATCAGTGATCAGAAAGAGACCCAGTACTTC. This codes for CAISDQKETQYF.

This clonotype was recorded at least ten times. The rearrangement links TRBV7-6 to TRBJ2-5; D not certain. Germline loops: CDR1 SGHVS, CDR2 FNYEAQ. Trimming pared 5 bases from V and 2 bases from J, leaving 15 bases between. The CDR3 consists of 15 residues. CDR3 DNA sequence: TGTGCCAGCAGCCCGGCGAGTGGGATTCAAGAGACCCAGTACTTC. This translates into CASSPASGIQETQYF.

This clonotype was observed at least ten times. This chain joins TRBV5-1 and TRBJ2-3; D is perhaps TRBD2 (6 bases). Germline CDR1 and CDR2: SGHRS and YFSETQ. The CDR3 sequence is 14 residues long. V was cut by 9 bases and J by 2 bases, with 16 bases left in between. The CDR3 here is CATTMGLPTDTQYF. DNA for the CDR3: TGCGCCACTACCATGGGACTGCCCACAGATACGCAGTATTTT.

This clonotype was observed a handful of times. This rearrangement joins TRBV25-1 to TRBJ2-2; no clear D. Germline CDR1 MGHDK, CDR2 SYGVNS. Trimming pared 2 bases from V and 8 bases from J, leaving 12 bases between. The CDR3 length is 14 residues. In DNA form, the CDR3 reads TGTGCCAGCAGTGAAAACTTCCTGGCTGGGGAGCTGTTTTTT. Translation: CASSENFLAGELFF.

This clonotype has only a few counts. The chain is built from TRBV27 and TRBJ1-1; D ambiguous. Germline loops: CDR1 MNHEY, CDR2 SMNVEV (reference sequence). Trimming stripped 8 bases from V and 11 bases from J, with 21 bases between. CDR3 length: 13 residues. Here the CDR3 DNA reads TGTGCCAGCGGTCCACCAGCGGCCCAAGGGGCTTTCTTT. This codes for CASGPPAAQGAFF.

At least ten counts were recorded for this clonotype. The V gene is TRBV5-5, the J gene TRBJ1-3; D may be TRBD1 (6 bases). This CDR3 has 18 amino acids. The germline gives CDR1 SGHKS, CDR2 YYEKEE (reference sequence). V lost 2 bases and J lost 4, with 22 bases in between. The CDR3 DNA reads TGTGCCAGCAGCTTAAGGTCCTTGAGACAGGTGCAAGGAAACACCATATATTTT. This sequence encodes CASSLRSLRQVQGNTIYF.

A few counts support this clonotype. This sequence joins TRBV5-1 and TRBJ2-7; 12 bases fit TRBD2. CDR3 length: 17 amino acids. Germline V gives CDR1 SGHRS, CDR2 YFSETQ. V gave up 0 bases and J gave up 3 bases; unmatched junction bases: 7. The CDR3 sequence: CASSLGRLTSGSYEQYF. DNA of the CDR3: TGCGCCAGCAGCTTGGGTCGCCTGACTAGCGGGAGCTACGAGCAGTACTTC.

The gene calls are TRBV18 and TRBJ1-1; D gene unclear. The ends were cut back, 3 bases at V and 0 bases at J, with 14 bases in the middle. The CDR3 contains 16 residues. Germline CDR1 is KGHSH and CDR2 is LQKENI. CDR3 in amino acids: CASSPGSNGMNTEAFF. CDR3 in DNA: TGTGCCAGCTCACCCGGGTCGAACGGGATGAACACTGAAGCTTTCTTT.